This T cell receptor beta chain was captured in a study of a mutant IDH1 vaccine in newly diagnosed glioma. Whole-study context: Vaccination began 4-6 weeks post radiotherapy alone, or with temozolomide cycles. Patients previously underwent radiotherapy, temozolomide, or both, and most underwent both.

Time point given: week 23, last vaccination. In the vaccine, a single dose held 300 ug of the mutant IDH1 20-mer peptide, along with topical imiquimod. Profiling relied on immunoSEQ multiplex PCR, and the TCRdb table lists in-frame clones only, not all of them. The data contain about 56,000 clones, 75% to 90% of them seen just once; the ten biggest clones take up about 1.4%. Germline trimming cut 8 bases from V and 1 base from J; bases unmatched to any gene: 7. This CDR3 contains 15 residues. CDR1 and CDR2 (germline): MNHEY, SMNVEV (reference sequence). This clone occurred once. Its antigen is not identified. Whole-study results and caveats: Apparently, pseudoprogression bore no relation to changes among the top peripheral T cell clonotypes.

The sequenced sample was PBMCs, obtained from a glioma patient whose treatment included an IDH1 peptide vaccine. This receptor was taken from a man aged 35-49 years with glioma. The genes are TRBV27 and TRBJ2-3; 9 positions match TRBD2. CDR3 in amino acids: CASRPRTSGTDTQYF. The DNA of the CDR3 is TGTGCCAGCCGGCCAAGGACTAGCGGCACAGATACGCAGTATTTT.